This T cell receptor beta chain was sequenced for a study of T cell responses to AZD1222 COVID-19 vaccine. The CDR3 loop spans 16 amino acids. With V trimmed by 4 bases and J by 1 base, 9 bases remained unmatched. The germline gives CDR1 SGHRS, CDR2 YFSETQ. Assay used: immunoSEQ multiplex PCR; TCRdb lists only in-frame clones, some missing. This sample has more than 100,000 clones, with roughly 90% found just once. The TCR was taken from an adult in good health. V usage is TRBV5-1 and J usage is TRBJ2-3; 7 bases align to TRBD2. The input for sequencing was peripheral blood, taken on day 0 of AZD1222 vaccination. CDR3 loop: CASSREVRQGTDTQYF. As DNA, the CDR3 is TGCGCCAGCAGCCGGGAGGTTCGGCAGGGCACAGATACGCAGTATTTT. The variable domain in full, with the rest retrieved from reference TRBV5-1 and TRBJ2-3, is KAGVTQTPRYLIKTRGQQVTLSCSPISGHRSVSWYQQTPGQGLQFLFEYFSETQRNKGNFPGRFSGRQFSNSRSEMNVSTLELGDSALYLCASSREVRQGTDTQYFGPGTRLTVL.